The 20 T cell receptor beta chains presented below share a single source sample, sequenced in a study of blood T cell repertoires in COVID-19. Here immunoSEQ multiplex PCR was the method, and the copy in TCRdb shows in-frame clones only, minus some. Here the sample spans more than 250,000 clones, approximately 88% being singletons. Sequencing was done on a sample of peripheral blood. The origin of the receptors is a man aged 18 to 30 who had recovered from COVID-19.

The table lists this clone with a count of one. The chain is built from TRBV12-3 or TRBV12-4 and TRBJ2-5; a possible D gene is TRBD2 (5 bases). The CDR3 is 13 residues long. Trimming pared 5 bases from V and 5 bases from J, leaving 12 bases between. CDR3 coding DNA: TGTGCCAGCAGTACTGACGGGGAGGAGACCCAGTACTTC. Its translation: CASSTDGEETQYF.

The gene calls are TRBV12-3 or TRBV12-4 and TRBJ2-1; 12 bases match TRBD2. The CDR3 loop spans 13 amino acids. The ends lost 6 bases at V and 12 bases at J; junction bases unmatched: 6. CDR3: CASRSTSGRGQFF. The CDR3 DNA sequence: TGTGCCAGCAGATCGACTAGCGGGAGAGGGCAGTTCTTC.

CDR3 coding DNA: TGTGCCAGTAGCCAGGGTACAGGTGGCTACACCTTC. This translates into CASSQGTGGYTF. The rearrangement links TRBV19 to TRBJ1-2; D might be TRBD1 (5 bases). Germline V gene lookup returns CDR1 LNHDA and CDR2 SQIVND (reference sequence). This CDR3 contains 12 residues. Trimming cost V 6 bases and J 7 bases, with 12 bases left between them.

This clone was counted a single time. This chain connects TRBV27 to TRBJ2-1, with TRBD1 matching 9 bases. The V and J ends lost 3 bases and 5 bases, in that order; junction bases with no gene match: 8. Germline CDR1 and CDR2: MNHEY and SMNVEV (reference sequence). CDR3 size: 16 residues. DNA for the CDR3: TGTGCCAGCAGTTTCTCCGGGACAGGGTGGAACAATGAGCAGTTCTTC. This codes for CASSFSGTGWNNEQFF.

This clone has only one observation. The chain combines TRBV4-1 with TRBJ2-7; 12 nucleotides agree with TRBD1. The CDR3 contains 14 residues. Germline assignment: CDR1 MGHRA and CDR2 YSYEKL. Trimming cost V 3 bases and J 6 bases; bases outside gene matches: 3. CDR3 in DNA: TGCGCCAGCAGCCAGGGACAGGGGGCGGGCGAGCAGTACTTC. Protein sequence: CASSQGQGAGEQYF.

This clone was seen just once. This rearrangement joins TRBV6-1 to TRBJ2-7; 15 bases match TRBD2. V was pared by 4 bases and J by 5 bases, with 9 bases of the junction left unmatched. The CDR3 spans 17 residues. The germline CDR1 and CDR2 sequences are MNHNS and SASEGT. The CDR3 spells CASSASGLAGGPNEQYF. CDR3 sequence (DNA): TGTGCCAGCAGTGCTTCGGGACTAGCGGGAGGCCCCAACGAGCAGTACTTC.

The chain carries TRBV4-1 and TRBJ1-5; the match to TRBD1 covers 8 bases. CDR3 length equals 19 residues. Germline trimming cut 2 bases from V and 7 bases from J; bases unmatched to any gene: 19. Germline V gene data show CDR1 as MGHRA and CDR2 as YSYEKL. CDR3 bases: TGCGCCAGCAGCCAAAAACTCCCAGGGAACAGGGGGGAATTGCAGCCCCAGCATTTT. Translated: CASSQKLPGNRGELQPQHF.

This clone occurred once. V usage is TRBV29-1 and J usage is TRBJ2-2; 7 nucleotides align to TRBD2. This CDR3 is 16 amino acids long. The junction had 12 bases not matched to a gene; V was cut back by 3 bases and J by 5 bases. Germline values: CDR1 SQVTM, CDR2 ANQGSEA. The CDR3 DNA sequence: TGCAGCGTTGAGTTGGGAGGGAGGGCCTATACCGGGGAGCTGTTTTTT. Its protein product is CSVELGGRAYTGELFF.

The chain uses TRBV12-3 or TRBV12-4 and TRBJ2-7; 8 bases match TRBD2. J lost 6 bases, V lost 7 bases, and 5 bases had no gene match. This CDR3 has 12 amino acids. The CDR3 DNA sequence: TGTGCCAGCACCACCGGGGGGGCCGAGCAGTACTTC. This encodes CASTTGGAEQYF.

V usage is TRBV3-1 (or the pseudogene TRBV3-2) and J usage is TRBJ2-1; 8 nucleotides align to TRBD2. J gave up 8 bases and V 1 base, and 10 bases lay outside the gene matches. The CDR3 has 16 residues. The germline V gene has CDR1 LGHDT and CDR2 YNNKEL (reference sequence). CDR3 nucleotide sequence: TGTGCCAGCAGCCAAGCGGACTTGGCTAGCGGGTATGAGCAGTTCTTC. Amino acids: CASSQADLASGYEQFF.

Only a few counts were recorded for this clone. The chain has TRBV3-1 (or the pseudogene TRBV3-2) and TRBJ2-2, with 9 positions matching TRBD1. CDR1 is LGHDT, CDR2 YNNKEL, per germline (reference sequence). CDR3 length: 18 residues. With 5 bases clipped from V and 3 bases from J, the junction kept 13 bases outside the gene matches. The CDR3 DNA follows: TGTGCCAGCAGCGTCAGTCCCTACAGGGGGCGAGACACCGGGGAGCTGTTTTTT. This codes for CASSVSPYRGRDTGELFF.

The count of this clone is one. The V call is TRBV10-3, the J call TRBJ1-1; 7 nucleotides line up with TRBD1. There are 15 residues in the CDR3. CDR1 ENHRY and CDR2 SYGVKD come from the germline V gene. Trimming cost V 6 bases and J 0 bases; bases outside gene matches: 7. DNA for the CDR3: TGTGCCATCAGCCCCGGACAGGCCATGAACACTGAAGCTTTCTTT. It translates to CAISPGQAMNTEAFF.

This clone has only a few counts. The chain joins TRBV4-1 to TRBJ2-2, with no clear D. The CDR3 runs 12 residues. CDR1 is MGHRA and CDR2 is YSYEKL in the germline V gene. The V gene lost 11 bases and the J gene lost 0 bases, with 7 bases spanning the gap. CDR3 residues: CALGANTGELFF. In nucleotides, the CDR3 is TGCGCCCTGGGCGCGAACACCGGGGAGCTGTTTTTT.

CDR3 coding DNA: TGTGCCACTTCCGACAGCAGTATCGACTACAATGAGCAGTTCTTC. Its protein is CATSDSSIDYNEQFF. The chain combines TRBV2 with TRBJ2-1, with a weak D call TRBD1 (5 bases). CDR3 length: 15 amino acids. Germline values: CDR1 SNHLY, CDR2 FYNNEI. Deletions cut 10 bases from V and 3 bases from J, with 19 bases between.

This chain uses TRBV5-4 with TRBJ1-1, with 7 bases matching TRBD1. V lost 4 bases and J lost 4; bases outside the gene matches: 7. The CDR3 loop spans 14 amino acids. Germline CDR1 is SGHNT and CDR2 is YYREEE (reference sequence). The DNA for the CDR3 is TGTGCCAGCAGCGACAGGGATTTGGGCACTGAAGCTTTCTTT. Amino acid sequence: CASSDRDLGTEAFF. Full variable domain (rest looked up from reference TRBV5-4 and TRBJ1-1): ETGVTQSPTHLIKTRGQQVTLRCSSQSGHNTVSWYQQALGQGPQFIFQYYREEENGRGNFPPRFSGLQFPNYSSELNVNALELDDSALYLCASSDRDLGTEAFFGQGTRLTVV.

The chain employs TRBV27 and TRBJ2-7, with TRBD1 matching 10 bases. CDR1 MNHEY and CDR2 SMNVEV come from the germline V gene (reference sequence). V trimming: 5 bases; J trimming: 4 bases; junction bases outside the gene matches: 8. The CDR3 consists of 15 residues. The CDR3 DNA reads TGTGCCAGCAGTCCGGGACAGGGGAATGCGTACGAGCAGTACTTC. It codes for CASSPGQGNAYEQYF.

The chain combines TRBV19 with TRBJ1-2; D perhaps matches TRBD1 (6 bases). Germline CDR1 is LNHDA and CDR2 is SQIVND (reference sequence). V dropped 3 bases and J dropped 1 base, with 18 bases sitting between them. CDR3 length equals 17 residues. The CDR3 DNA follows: TGTGCCAGTAGTATCTATCTGGGGCAGGGGATTAACTATGGCTACACCTTC. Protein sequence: CASSIYLGQGINYGYTF.

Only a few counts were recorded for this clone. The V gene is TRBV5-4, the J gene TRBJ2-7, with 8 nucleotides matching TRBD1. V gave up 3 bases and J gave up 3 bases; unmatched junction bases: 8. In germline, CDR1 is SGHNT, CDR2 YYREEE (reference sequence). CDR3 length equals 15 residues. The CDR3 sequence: CASSSEGRGLYEQYF. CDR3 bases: TGTGCCAGCAGCTCGGAGGGCAGGGGGCTCTACGAGCAGTACTTC.

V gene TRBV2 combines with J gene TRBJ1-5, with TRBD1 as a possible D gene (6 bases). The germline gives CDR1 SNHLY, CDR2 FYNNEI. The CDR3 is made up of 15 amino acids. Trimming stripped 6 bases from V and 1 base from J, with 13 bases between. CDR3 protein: CASSEQGLSNQPQHF. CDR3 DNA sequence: TGTGCCAGCAGCGAACAGGGTCTCAGCAATCAGCCCCAGCATTTT.

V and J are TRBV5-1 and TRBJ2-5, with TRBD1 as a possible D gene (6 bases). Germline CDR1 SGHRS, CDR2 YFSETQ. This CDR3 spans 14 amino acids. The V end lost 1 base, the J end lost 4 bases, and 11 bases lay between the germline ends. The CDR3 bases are TGCGCCAGCAGCTTGCCACAGGGTATAGAGACCCAGTACTTC. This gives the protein CASSLPQGIETQYF.